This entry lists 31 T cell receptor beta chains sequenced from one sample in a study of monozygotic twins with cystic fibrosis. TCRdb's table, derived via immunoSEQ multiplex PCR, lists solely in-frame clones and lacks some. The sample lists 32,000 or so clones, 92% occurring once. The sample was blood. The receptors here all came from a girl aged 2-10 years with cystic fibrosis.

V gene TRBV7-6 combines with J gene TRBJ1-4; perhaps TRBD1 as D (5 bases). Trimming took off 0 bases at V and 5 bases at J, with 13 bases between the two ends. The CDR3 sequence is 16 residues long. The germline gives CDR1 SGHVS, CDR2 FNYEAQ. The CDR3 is CASSLARIGGNEKLFF. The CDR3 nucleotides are TGTGCCAGCAGCTTAGCAAGGATCGGGGGGAATGAAAAACTGTTTTTT.

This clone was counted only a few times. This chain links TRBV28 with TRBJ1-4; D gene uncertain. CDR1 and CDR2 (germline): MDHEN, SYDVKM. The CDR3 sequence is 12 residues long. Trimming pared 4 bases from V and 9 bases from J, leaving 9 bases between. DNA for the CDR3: TGTGCCAGCAGTTCTCCTACTCAAAAACTGTTTTTT. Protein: CASSSPTQKLFF.

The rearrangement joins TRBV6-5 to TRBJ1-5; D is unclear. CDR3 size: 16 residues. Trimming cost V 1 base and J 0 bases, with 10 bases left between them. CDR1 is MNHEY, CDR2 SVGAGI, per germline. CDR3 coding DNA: TGTGCCAGCAGTTACTATCCCAGATATAGCAATCAGCCCCAGCATTTT. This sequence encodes CASSYYPRYSNQPQHF.

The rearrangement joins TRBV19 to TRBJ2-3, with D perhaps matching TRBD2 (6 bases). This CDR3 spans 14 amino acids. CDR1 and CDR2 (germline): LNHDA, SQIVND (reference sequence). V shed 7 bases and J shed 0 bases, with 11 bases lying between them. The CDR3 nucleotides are TGTGCCAGTAAGTTGGAGGGTAGCACAGATACGCAGTATTTT. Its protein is CASKLEGSTDTQYF.

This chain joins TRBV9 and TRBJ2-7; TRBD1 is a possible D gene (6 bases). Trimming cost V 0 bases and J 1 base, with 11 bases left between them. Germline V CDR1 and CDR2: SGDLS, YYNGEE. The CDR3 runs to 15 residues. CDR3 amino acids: CASSVGAGESYEQYF. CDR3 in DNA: TGTGCCAGCAGCGTAGGAGCAGGGGAATCCTACGAGCAGTACTTC.

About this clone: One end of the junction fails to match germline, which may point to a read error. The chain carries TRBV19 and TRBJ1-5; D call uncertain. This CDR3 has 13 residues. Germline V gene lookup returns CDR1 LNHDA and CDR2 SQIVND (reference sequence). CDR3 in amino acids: CASSIQLGQPQHF. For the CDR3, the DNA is TGTGCCAGCAGTATCCAGTTGGGTCAGCCCCAGCATTTT.

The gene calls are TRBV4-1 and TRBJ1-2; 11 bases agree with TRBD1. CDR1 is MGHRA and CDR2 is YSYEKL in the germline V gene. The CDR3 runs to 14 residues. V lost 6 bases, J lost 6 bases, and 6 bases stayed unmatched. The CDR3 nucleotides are TGCGCCAGCAGTTTCGGACAGGGGGCGAATGGCTACACCTTC. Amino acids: CASSFGQGANGYTF.

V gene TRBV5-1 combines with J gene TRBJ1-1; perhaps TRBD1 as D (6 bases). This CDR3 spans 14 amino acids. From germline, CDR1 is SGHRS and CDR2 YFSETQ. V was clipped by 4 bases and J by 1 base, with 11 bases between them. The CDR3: CASSKGHQNTEAFF. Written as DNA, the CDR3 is TGCGCCAGCAGCAAGGGACATCAGAACACTGAAGCTTTCTTT.

CDR3 region: CASSMVQGRGHNEQFF. In DNA form, the CDR3 reads TGTGCCAGTAGTATGGTGCAGGGCAGGGGGCACAATGAGCAGTTCTTC. The chain links TRBV19 to TRBJ2-1, with 8 bases aligning to TRBD1. Germline assignment: CDR1 LNHDA and CDR2 SQIVND (reference sequence). This CDR3 contains 16 residues. The junction had 9 bases not matched to a gene; V was cut back by 3 bases and J by 5 bases. Based on the CDR3 plus reference TRBV19 and TRBJ2-1, the full variable domain is DGGITQSPKYLFRKEGQNVTLSCEQNLNHDAMYWYRQDPGQGLRLIYYSQIVNDFQKGDIAEGYSVSREKKESFPLTVTSAQKNPTAFYLCASSMVQGRGHNEQFFGPGTRLTVL.

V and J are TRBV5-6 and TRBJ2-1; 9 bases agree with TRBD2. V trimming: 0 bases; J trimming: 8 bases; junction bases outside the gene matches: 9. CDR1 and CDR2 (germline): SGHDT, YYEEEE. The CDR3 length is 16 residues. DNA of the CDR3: TGTGCCAGCAGCTTGGATGAGGCGGGAGGGATCGATGAGCAGTTCTTC. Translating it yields CASSLDEAGGIDEQFF.

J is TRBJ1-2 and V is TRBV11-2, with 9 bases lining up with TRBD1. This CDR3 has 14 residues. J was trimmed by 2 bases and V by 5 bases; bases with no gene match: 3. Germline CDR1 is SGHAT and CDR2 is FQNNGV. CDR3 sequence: CASSPGTGNYGYTF. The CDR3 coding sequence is TGTGCCAGCAGCCCCGGGACAGGGAACTATGGCTACACCTTC.

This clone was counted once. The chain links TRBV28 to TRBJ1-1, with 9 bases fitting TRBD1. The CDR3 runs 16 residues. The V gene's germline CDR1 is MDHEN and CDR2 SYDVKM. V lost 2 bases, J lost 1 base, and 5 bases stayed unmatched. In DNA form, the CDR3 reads TGTGCCAGCAGTTTAGCGGGACAGGGTAGGAACACTGAAGCTTTCTTT. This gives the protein CASSLAGQGRNTEAFF. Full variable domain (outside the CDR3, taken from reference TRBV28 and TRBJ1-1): DVKVTQSSRYLVKRTGEKVFLECVQDMDHENMFWYRQDPGLGLRLIYFSYDVKMKEKGDIPEGYSVSREKKERFSLILESASTNQTSMYLCASSLAGQGRNTEAFFGQGTRLTVV.

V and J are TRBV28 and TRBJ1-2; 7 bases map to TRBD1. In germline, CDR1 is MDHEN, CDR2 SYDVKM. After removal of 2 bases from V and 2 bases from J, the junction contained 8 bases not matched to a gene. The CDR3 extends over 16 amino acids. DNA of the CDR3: TGTGCCAGCAGTTTAAGTCAGGGGGATTTCAACTATGGCTACACCTTC. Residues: CASSLSQGDFNYGYTF.

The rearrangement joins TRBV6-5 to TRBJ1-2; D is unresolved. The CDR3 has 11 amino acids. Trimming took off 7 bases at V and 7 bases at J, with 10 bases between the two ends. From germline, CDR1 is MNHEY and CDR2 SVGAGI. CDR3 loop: CASTRTGGYTF. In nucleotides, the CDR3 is TGTGCCAGCACGAGGACGGGTGGCTACACCTTC.

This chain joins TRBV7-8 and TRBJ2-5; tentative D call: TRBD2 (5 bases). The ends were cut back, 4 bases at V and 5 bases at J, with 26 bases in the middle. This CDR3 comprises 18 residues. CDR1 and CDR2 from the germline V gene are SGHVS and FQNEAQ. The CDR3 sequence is CASSYTFPMRSGKETQYF. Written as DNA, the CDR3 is TGTGCCAGCAGCTACACATTTCCTATGAGGTCGGGAAAGGAGACCCAGTACTTC.

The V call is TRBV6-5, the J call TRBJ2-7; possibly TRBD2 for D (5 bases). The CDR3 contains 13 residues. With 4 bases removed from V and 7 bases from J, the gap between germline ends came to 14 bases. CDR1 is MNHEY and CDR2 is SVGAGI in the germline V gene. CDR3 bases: TGTGCCAGCAGTTCCTTCTGGTTAGCGGAGCAGTACTTC. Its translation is CASSSFWLAEQYF.

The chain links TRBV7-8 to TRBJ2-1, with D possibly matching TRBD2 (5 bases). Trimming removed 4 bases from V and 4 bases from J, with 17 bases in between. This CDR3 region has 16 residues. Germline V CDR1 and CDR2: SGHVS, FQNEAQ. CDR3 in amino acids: CASSSLPRGIYNEQFF. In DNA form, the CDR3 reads TGTGCCAGCAGCTCCCTCCCCCGGGGTATTTACAATGAGCAGTTCTTC.

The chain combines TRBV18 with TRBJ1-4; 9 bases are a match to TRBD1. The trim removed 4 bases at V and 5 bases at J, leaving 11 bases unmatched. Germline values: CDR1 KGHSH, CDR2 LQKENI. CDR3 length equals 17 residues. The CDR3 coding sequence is TGTGCCAGCTCACGTGGGAGGCCCGGGACAGGGAATGAAAAACTGTTTTTT. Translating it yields CASSRGRPGTGNEKLFF. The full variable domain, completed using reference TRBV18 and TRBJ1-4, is NAGVMQNPRHLVRRRGQEARLRCSPMKGHSHVYWYRQLPEEGLKFMVYLQKENIIDESGMPKERFSAEFPKEGPSILRIQQVVRGDSAAYFCASSRGRPGTGNEKLFFGSGTQLSVL.

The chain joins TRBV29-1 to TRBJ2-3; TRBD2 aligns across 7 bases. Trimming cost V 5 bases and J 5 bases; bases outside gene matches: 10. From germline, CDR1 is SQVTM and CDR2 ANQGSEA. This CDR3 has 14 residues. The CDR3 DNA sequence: TGCAGCGTTCTAATGGGAGGGCCTGAAGATACGCAGTATTTT. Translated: CSVLMGGPEDTQYF.

The CDR3 spells CASSIDRFGSSGNTIYF. In DNA, the CDR3 is TGTGCCAGTAGTATAGATCGGTTTGGCAGCTCTGGAAACACCATATATTTT. This sequence joins TRBV19 and TRBJ1-3; D gene unclear. The CDR3 sequence is 17 residues long. V was shortened by 0 bases and J by 0 bases, with 12 bases between the two germline ends. Germline CDR1 and CDR2: LNHDA and SQIVND (reference sequence).

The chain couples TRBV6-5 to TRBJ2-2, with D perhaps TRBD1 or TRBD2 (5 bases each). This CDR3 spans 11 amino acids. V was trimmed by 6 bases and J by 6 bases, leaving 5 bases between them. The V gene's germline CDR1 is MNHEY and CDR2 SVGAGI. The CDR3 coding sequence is TGTGCCAGCAGGGGGGCCGGGGAGCTGTTTTTT. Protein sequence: CASRGAGELFF.

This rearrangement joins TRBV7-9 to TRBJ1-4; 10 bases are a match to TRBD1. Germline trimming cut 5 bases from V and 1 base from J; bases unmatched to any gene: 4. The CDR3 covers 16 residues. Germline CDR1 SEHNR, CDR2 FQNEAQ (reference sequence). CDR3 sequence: CASSLGQGITNEKLFF. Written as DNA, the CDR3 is TGTGCCAGCAGCCTGGGACAGGGGATAACTAATGAAAAACTGTTTTTT.

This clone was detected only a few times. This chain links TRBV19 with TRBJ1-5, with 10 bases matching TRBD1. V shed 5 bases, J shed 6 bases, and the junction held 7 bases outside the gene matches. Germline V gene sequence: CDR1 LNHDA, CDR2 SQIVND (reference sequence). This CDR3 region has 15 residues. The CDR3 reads CASSPDRGLGQPQHF. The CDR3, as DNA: TGTGCCAGTAGTCCTGACAGGGGGCTTGGTCAGCCCCAGCATTTT.

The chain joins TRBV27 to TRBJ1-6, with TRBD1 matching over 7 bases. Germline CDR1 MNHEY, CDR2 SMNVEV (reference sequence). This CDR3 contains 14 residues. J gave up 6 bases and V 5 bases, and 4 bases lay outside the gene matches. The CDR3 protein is CASSLGQINSPLHF. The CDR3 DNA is TGTGCCAGCAGTCTGGGACAGATTAATTCACCCCTCCACTTT.

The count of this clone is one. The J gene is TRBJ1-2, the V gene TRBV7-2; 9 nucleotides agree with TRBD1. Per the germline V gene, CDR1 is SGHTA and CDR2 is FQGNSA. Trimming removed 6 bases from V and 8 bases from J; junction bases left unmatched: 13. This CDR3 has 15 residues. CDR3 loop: CASSPSTGGRKGYTF. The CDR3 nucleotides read TGTGCCAGCAGTCCATCCACAGGGGGCAGAAAGGGCTACACCTTC.

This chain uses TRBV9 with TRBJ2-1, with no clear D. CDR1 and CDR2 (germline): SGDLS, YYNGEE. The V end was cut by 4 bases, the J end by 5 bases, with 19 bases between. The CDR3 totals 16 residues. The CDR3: CASSLNGLSRDNEQFF. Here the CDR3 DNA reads TGTGCCAGCAGCCTGAATGGTCTGTCTCGGGACAATGAGCAGTTCTTC.

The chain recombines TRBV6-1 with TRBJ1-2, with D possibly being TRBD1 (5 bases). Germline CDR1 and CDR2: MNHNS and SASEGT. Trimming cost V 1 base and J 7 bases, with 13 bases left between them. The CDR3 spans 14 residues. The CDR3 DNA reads TGTGCCAGCAGTGAAGACACCGAGGGGTTTGGCTACACCTTC. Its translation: CASSEDTEGFGYTF.

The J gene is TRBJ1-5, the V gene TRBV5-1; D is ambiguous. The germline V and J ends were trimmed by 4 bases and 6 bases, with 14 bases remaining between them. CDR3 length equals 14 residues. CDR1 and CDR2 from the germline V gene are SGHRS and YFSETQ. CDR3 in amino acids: CASSLEAGRQPQHF. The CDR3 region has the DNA TGCGCCAGCAGCCTGGAGGCCGGACGTCAGCCCCAGCATTTT.

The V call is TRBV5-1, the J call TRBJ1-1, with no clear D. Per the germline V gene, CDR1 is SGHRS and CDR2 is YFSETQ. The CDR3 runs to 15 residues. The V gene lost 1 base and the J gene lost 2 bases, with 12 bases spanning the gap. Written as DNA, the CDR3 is TGCGCCAGCAGCTTGTCGACACATTCCAACACTGAAGCTTTCTTT. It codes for CASSLSTHSNTEAFF.

CDR3 sequence reads: CASSSLSDTQYF. For the CDR3, the DNA is TGTGCCAGCTCGTCCCTGTCTGATACGCAGTATTTT. The rearrangement joins TRBV18 to TRBJ2-3; D is ambiguous. This CDR3 comprises 12 residues. Germline assignment: CDR1 KGHSH and CDR2 LQKENI. V was trimmed by 6 bases and J by 6 bases, leaving 10 bases between them.

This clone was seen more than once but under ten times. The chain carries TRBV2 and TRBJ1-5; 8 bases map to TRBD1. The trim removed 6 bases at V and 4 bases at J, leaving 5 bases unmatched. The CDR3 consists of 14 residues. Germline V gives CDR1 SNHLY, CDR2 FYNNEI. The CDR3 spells CASSLDRGNQPQHF. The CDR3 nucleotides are TGTGCCAGCAGCCTTGACAGGGGAAATCAGCCCCAGCATTTT.